Listed below are T cell receptor beta chains from one sample, sequenced in a study of cytomegalovirus exposure and HLA in healthy donors. The data were produced by immunoSEQ multiplex PCR, yet TCRdb's version contains in-frame clones alone and is incomplete. The sample yields some 180,000 clones, around 82% seen once. The sample was PBMCs. These TCRs come from a man aged 35-49 years in good health and CMV-seropositive. The conserved cysteine and the conserved F or W are not part of the CDR3 here. Rows may omit the clone size; those that give it use once, few, many or a size class.

V gene	clone size	J gene	CDR3 protein
TRBV9	NA	TRBJ2-4	ASSATGTSTNIQY
TRBV25-1	NA	TRBJ2-5	ASAGTGPLEQY
TRBV27	NA	TRBJ2-1	ASSFGTSIEQF
TRBV19	NA	TRBJ2-3	ASSEKAGVRTDTQY
TRBV7-8	NA	TRBJ2-1	ASSLPRGNNEQF
TRBV15	NA	TRBJ1-6	ATSRLRTGLYNSPLH
TRBV7-2	NA	TRBJ2-7	ASSLALGGEQY
TRBV5-4	NA	NA	ASSFLASHEQY
TRBV28	once	TRBJ2-4	ASSPRGSQNIQY
TRBV30	NA	TRBJ1-2	AWSVQGSYGYT